Following are 13 T cell receptor beta chains from one sample sequenced in a study of blood T cell repertoires in COVID-19. The repertoire was sequenced with immunoSEQ multiplex PCR; TCRdb's copy has only in-frame clones and lacks some. The sample holds about 160,000 clones, approximately 77% seen once. Sequenced: peripheral blood. These receptors originate from a woman of 80 years or more with active or convalescent COVID-19.

The genes are TRBV30 and TRBJ1-1; 8 bases map to TRBD1. CDR3 size: 16 residues. The V segment lost 3 bases and the J segment 6 bases; nucleotides outside the gene matches: 15. The germline gives CDR1 GTSNPN, CDR2 SVGIG (reference sequence). The CDR3 sequence is CAWRGPGIQGASEAFF. The CDR3 bases are TGTGCCTGGAGGGGTCCCGGAATCCAGGGGGCATCTGAAGCTTTCTTT.

This chain joins TRBV20-1 and TRBJ2-5, with 9 bases lining up with TRBD2. The CDR3 is 17 residues long. Losses at the gene ends were 3 bases for V and 5 bases for J; bases not matched to a gene: 16. Germline CDR1 reads DFQATT; CDR2 reads SNEGSKA (reference sequence). The chain's CDR3 is CSASDAYLLAGGETQYF. CDR3 coding DNA: TGCAGTGCTAGTGACGCCTACTTATTGGCGGGAGGGGAGACCCAGTACTTC.

V is TRBV6-6 and J is TRBJ2-3, with D perhaps matching TRBD2 (6 bases). This CDR3 contains 12 residues. The germline V gene has CDR1 MNHNY and CDR2 SVGAGI (reference sequence). Trimming shortened V by 2 bases and J by 6 bases, and 6 bases separated the two germline ends. The CDR3 is CASSYGRDTQYF. In nucleotides, the CDR3 is TGTGCCAGCAGTTACGGGAGGGATACGCAGTATTTT.

J is TRBJ2-2 and V is TRBV19; tentatively, D is TRBD1 (6 bases). Germline CDR1 is LNHDA and CDR2 is SQIVND (reference sequence). The CDR3 contains 15 residues. V was shortened by 5 bases and J by 4 bases, with 14 bases between the two germline ends. CDR3 DNA sequence: TGTGCCAGTAGTCCCTGGGGGCACGGCACCGGGGAGCTGTTTTTT. Its translation is CASSPWGHGTGELFF.

This rearrangement joins TRBV6-5 to TRBJ2-7, with a weak D call TRBD2 (6 bases). V dropped 7 bases and J dropped 2 bases, with 18 bases sitting between them. There are 15 residues in the CDR3. Germline lookup yields CDR1 MNHEY and CDR2 SVGAGI. This CDR3 is CASTRNPGETYEQYF. CDR3 nucleotides: TGTGCCAGCACCCGGAACCCGGGGGAAACCTACGAGCAGTACTTC.

The chain uses TRBV5-1 and TRBJ1-2; D may be TRBD1 (6 bases). CDR3 length equals 15 residues. Germline values: CDR1 SGHRS, CDR2 YFSETQ. The V end lost 4 bases, the J end lost 0 bases, and 13 bases lay between the germline ends. The CDR3 DNA is TGCGCCAGCAGCCCAGAGACAGGAGCTAACTATGGCTACACCTTC. Translating gives CASSPETGANYGYTF.

This clone was observed a handful of times. This CDR3 reads CASSLPMPGQGAYNEQFF. CDR3 sequence (DNA): TGCGCCAGCAGCTTACCAATGCCGGGACAGGGGGCTTACAATGAGCAGTTCTTC. The chain joins TRBV5-1 to TRBJ2-1; TRBD1 matches at 12 bases. Per germline, CDR1 SGHRS and CDR2 YFSETQ. The J segment lost 4 bases and the V segment lost 2 bases, leaving 10 bases of the junction unmatched. CDR3 size: 18 residues. Using reference TRBV5-1 and TRBJ2-1 for the parts outside the CDR3, the full variable domain is KAGVTQTPRYLIKTRGQQVTLSCSPISGHRSVSWYQQTPGQGLQFLFEYFSETQRNKGNFPGRFSGRQFSNSRSEMNVSTLELGDSALYLCASSLPMPGQGAYNEQFFGPGTRLTVL.

This clone was recorded a few times. The V and J genes are TRBV21-1 and TRBJ1-6. TRBV21-1 is a known pseudogene. The CDR3 runs to 17 residues. CDR3 sequence reads: CASSGYSGPENNSPLHF. For the CDR3, the DNA is TGTGCCAGCAGCGGGTATAGCGGGCCAGAGAATAATTCACCCCTCCACTTT.

The chain combines TRBV28 with TRBJ1-1; D is undetermined. Trimming took 1 base from V and 3 from J, leaving 9 bases between them. This CDR3 comprises 14 residues. CDR1 is MDHEN and CDR2 is SYDVKM in the germline V gene. CDR3 region: CASSLSSEDTEAFF. CDR3 sequence (DNA): TGTGCCAGCAGTTTATCCAGCGAGGACACTGAAGCTTTCTTT.

CDR3 sequence: CASSLANPYLAGGHNEQFF. Here the CDR3 DNA reads TGTGCCAGCAGCTTGGCCAACCCCTACCTAGCGGGAGGGCACAATGAGCAGTTCTTC. The V gene is TRBV5-4, the J gene TRBJ2-1; 12 bases align to TRBD2. The V segment lost 0 bases and the J segment 5 bases; nucleotides outside the gene matches: 12. The CDR3 is 19 residues long. Per the germline V gene, CDR1 is SGHNT and CDR2 is YYREEE (reference sequence).

The gene calls are TRBV7-9 and TRBJ1-1; D ambiguous. The CDR3 totals 12 residues. Trimming removed 9 bases from V and 3 bases from J, with 11 bases in between. Germline values: CDR1 SEHNR, CDR2 FQNEAQ (reference sequence). CDR3 coding DNA: TGTGCCAGTACAAAAACGGACACTGAAGCTTTCTTT. Translating it yields CASTKTDTEAFF.

The chain recombines TRBV2 with TRBJ1-1, with TRBD1 matching over 7 bases. From germline, CDR1 is SNHLY and CDR2 FYNNEI. V lost 10 bases to trimming and J lost 1 base; unmatched junction nucleotides: 9. This CDR3 has 14 amino acids. The DNA of the CDR3 is TGTGCCACCCAGTGGGGGACAGCGAACACTGAAGCTTTCTTT. This translates into CATQWGTANTEAFF. The whole variable domain, remainder taken from reference TRBV2 and TRBJ1-1, is EPEVTQTPSHQVTQMGQEVILRCVPISNHLYFYWYRQILGQKVEFLVSFYNNEISEKSEIFDDQFSVERPDGSNFTLKIRSTKLEDSAMYFCATQWGTANTEAFFGQGTRLTVV.

The CDR3 DNA follows: TGTGCCAGCAGCTTTCAGGGGCACTCTGGAAACACCATATATTTT. Translating gives CASSFQGHSGNTIYF. The rearrangement links TRBV7-9 to TRBJ1-3; TRBD1 is a possible D gene (6 bases). The germline V and J ends were trimmed by 3 bases and 0 bases, with 9 bases remaining between them. This CDR3 is built from 15 residues. Germline CDR1 and CDR2: SEHNR and FQNEAQ (reference sequence). The full variable domain, completed using reference TRBV7-9 and TRBJ1-3, is DTGVSQNPRHKITKRGQNVTFRCDPISEHNRLYWYRQTLGQGPEFLTYFQNEAQLEKSRLLSDRFSAERPKGSFSTLEIQRTEQGDSAMYLCASSFQGHSGNTIYFGEGSWLTVV.